This section outlines one TCR beta chain sequence together with its context. Its antigen is unknown. Isolated RNA was reverse transcribed into cDNA used as the sequencing template. TCRdb's copy holds only in-frame clones and misses some; the assay was immunoSEQ multiplex PCR. The repertoire consists of over 35,000 clones, with around nine tenths occurring once and the leading ten covering approximately 17%. The data were taken from a study of CD8+ T cells in alopecia areata. Study information: A 6-month period off drug followed tofacitinib, which lasted 6 to 18 months. The study's findings and limits: Higher clonality than in normal scalp was seen in lesional scalp, especially alopecia totalis/universalis. Within the top 100, expanded CD8+ clones significantly decreased with tofacitinib, as did scalp clonality. Patients displayed less clarity in TCR sharing than mice, a finding possibly related to HLA.

The treatment denotes: oral pan-JAK inhibitor, 5-10 mg twice daily. CDR1 and CDR2 from the germline V gene are SGHTA and FQGNSA. The V end was cut by 1 base, the J end by 0 bases, with 10 bases between. The CDR3 extends over 16 amino acids. The receptor was isolated from a human donor with alopecia areata. V and J are TRBV7-2 and TRBJ2-1; D is undetermined. The sample here was CD8+ T cells sorted from blood, taken at week 24, from a patient treated with tofacitinib. This CDR3 is CASSLDWLSSYNEQFF. CDR3 bases: TGTGCCAGCAGCTTAGACTGGCTAAGCTCCTACAATGAGCAGTTCTTC.